The 23 T cell receptor beta chains below come from one sample, sequenced in a study of shared clonotypes between healthy human individuals. Repertoires were generated with immunoSEQ multiplex PCR, while TCRdb's copy carries only in-frame clones and drops some. The sample yields 2,500,000 or so clones, approximately 94% seen once. Sequenced input: naive CD4+ T cells sorted from blood. The sample's subset: CD45RA+ positively selected. The receptor set was obtained from a man aged 18 to 30 in good health.

The rearrangement joins TRBV5-1 to TRBJ2-1; 8 bases are shared with TRBD1. The CDR3 covers 14 residues. Losses at the gene ends were 0 bases for V and 7 bases for J; bases not matched to a gene: 3. CDR1 and CDR2 (germline): SGHRS, YFSETQ. The CDR3 here is CASSLADRVNEQFF. CDR3 nucleotides: TGCGCCAGCAGCTTGGCGGACAGGGTTAATGAGCAGTTCTTC.

This chain joins TRBV1 and TRBJ2-7; TRBD2, the D gene given by the table, was not confirmed from the DNA. TRBV1 is recorded as a pseudogene. CDR3 length equals 16 residues. The CDR3 nucleotides are TGCACCAGCAGCCTACCGACTAGCGAGAGACCCTACGAGCAGTACTTC. Translation: CTSSLPTSERPYEQYF.

This chain uses TRBV14 with TRBJ2-2, with D perhaps matching TRBD2 (5 bases). Germline V lookup: CDR1 SGHDN, CDR2 FVKESK. V lost 1 base to trimming and J lost 6 bases, with 6 bases between them. This CDR3 has 13 amino acids. The DNA of the CDR3 is TGTGCCAGCAGCCAAGCACTAGCCGGGGAGCTGTTTTTT. This encodes CASSQALAGELFF.

The chain joins TRBV21-1 to TRBJ2-3; the listed D gene, TRBD1, was not tested against the DNA. TRBV21-1 is flagged as a pseudogene. The CDR3 has 15 residues. The CDR3 here is CASSKQVALGDTQYF. CDR3 coding DNA: TGTGCCAGCAGCAAACAGGTGGCTCTCGGAGATACGCAGTATTTT.

V usage is TRBV7-9 and J usage is TRBJ2-7; D tentatively reads TRBD1 or TRBD2 (5 bases each). The V gene's germline CDR1 is SEHNR and CDR2 FQNEAQ (reference sequence). Trimming removed 1 base at V and 5 bases at J, with 12 bases between. This CDR3 spans 14 amino acids. The CDR3 DNA is TGTGCCAGCAGCTTAGTTAGGGGACGAGACGAGCAGTACTTC. Translated, it gives CASSLVRGRDEQYF.

The V gene is TRBV9, the J gene TRBJ2-3, with D hard to call. V was trimmed by 4 bases and J by 4 bases, leaving 19 bases between them. The CDR3 totals 16 residues. Germline V CDR1 and CDR2: SGDLS, YYNGEE. CDR3 region: CASSTLFHVVSDTQYF. The CDR3 DNA reads TGTGCCAGCAGCACTCTATTTCACGTTGTGTCAGATACGCAGTATTTT.

The V call is TRBV6-1, the J call TRBJ1-4, with TRBD1 matching over 7 bases. This CDR3 comprises 15 residues. In germline, CDR1 is MNHNS, CDR2 SASEGT. The V gene end was trimmed by 10 bases and the J gene end by 6 bases; junction bases not matched to a gene: 14. The CDR3 sequence is CATRSPGQQHEKLFF. CDR3 sequence (DNA): TGTGCCACCCGGTCGCCGGGACAGCAACATGAAAAACTGTTTTTT.

The chain employs TRBV6-1 and TRBJ2-7, with a tentative D call TRBD2 (6 bases). Germline values: CDR1 MNHNS, CDR2 SASEGT. V was clipped by 0 bases and J by 4 bases, with 10 bases between them. The CDR3 sequence is 14 residues long. The CDR3 DNA reads as TGTGCCAGCAGTGAAGCTGGAGGGGCGTACGAGCAGTACTTC. Encoded protein: CASSEAGGAYEQYF.

The chain links TRBV7-8 to TRBJ1-2; no firm D call. Per the germline V gene, CDR1 is SGHVS and CDR2 is FQNEAQ. V lost 3 bases and J 3 bases, leaving 11 bases between the germline ends. The CDR3 length is 14 residues. CDR3 amino acids: CASSLGWRDYGYTF. For the CDR3, the DNA is TGTGCCAGCAGCTTGGGGTGGAGGGACTATGGCTACACCTTC.

The genes are TRBV10-1 and TRBJ2-5; D might be TRBD2 (6 bases). The CDR3 contains 14 residues. The V gene's germline CDR1 is WNHNN and CDR2 SYGVQD (reference sequence). The ends were cut back, 7 bases at V and 3 bases at J, with 15 bases in the middle. CDR3 region: CASTPMGGKETQYF. The CDR3 DNA is TGCGCCAGCACTCCCATGGGCGGGAAAGAGACCCAGTACTTC.

The J gene is TRBJ2-1, the V gene TRBV18; TRBD1 might be the D (5 bases). The germline CDR1 and CDR2 sequences are KGHSH and LQKENI. Trimming cost V 0 bases and J 8 bases, with 11 bases left between them. The CDR3 spans 14 residues. CDR3: CASSPPQGNDEQFF. As DNA, the CDR3 is TGTGCCAGCTCACCACCCCAGGGCAACGATGAGCAGTTCTTC. Variable domain in full (rest from reference TRBV18 and TRBJ2-1): NAGVMQNPRHLVRRRGQEARLRCSPMKGHSHVYWYRQLPEEGLKFMVYLQKENIIDESGMPKERFSAEFPKEGPSILRIQQVVRGDSAAYFCASSPPQGNDEQFFGPGTRLTVL.

The chain employs TRBV6-1 and TRBJ2-1; perhaps TRBD2 as D (7 bases). The CDR3 runs 13 residues. CDR1 MNHNS and CDR2 SASEGT come from the germline V gene. Trimming took off 7 bases at V and 6 bases at J, with 13 bases between the two ends. CDR3 residues: CASKGGPGNEQFF. The CDR3 DNA sequence: TGTGCCAGCAAGGGGGGGCCAGGCAATGAGCAGTTCTTC.

The chain joins TRBV18 to TRBJ2-2, with D perhaps matching TRBD1 (6 bases). V was clipped by 0 bases and J by 5 bases, with 10 bases between them. Germline assignment: CDR1 KGHSH and CDR2 LQKENI. The CDR3 runs 15 residues. The CDR3 DNA follows: TGTGCCAGCTCACCACCGGGACAAAGGACCGGGGAGCTGTTTTTT. As protein: CASSPPGQRTGELFF.

This clone was counted once. The V call is TRBV5-8, the J call TRBJ2-2, with D perhaps TRBD1 or TRBD2 (5 bases each). The V gene's germline CDR1 is SGHTS and CDR2 YDEGEE. The CDR3 length is 15 residues. Trimming took 1 base from V and 7 from J, leaving 14 bases between them. DNA for the CDR3: TGTGCCAGCAGCTTGCCCGGGACGCGGAACGGGGAGCTGTTTTTT. Its translation is CASSLPGTRNGELFF.

The chain combines TRBV6-1 with TRBJ1-5; D uncertain. Germline CDR1 is MNHNS and CDR2 is SASEGT. The CDR3 runs 15 residues. The ends were cut back, 1 base at V and 1 base at J, with 8 bases in the middle. Written as DNA, the CDR3 is TGTGCCAGCAGTGAAGGGGTGGGGAGCAATCAGCCCCAGCATTTT. This sequence encodes CASSEGVGSNQPQHF.

V usage is TRBV19 and J usage is TRBJ2-7; TRBD1 is a possible D gene (5 bases). V lost 3 bases, J lost 5 bases, and 17 bases lay in between. The CDR3 is 15 residues long. Germline-derived CDR1 and CDR2 are LNHDA and SQIVND (reference sequence). CDR3 amino acids: CASSIIGQGAHEQYF. For the CDR3, the DNA is TGTGCCAGTAGTATTATCGGTCAGGGCGCCCACGAGCAGTACTTC.

V and J are TRBV7-2 and TRBJ2-2; tentatively, D is TRBD1 (5 bases). The germline V gene encodes CDR1 SGHTA and CDR2 FQGNSA. Trimming pared 1 base from V and 3 bases from J, leaving 9 bases between. This CDR3 is 15 amino acids long. This CDR3 reads CASSLVGHDTGELFF. CDR3 nucleotide sequence: TGTGCCAGCAGCTTAGTTGGACACGACACCGGGGAGCTGTTTTTT.

For this clone: This specimen includes other DNA sequences encoding the same CDR3. The rearrangement joins TRBV5-1 to TRBJ1-1, with D uncertain. This CDR3 is built from 14 residues. Germline assignment: CDR1 SGHRS and CDR2 YFSETQ. The V end lost 0 bases, the J end lost 1 base, and 7 bases lay between the germline ends. The CDR3 region has the DNA TGCGCCAGCAGCTTGGAACGGCCGAACACTGAAGCTTTCTTT. This translates into CASSLERPNTEAFF.

This chain joins TRBV4-1 and TRBJ1-4; 9 positions match TRBD1. Trimming at V came to 6 bases and at J to 8 bases, leaving 7 bases not matched to a gene. The CDR3 has 14 amino acids. Germline V CDR1 and CDR2: MGHRA, YSYEKL. In DNA form, the CDR3 reads TGCGCCAGCAGACTTAGGACAGGGGACGAAAAACTGTTTTTT. This translates into CASRLRTGDEKLFF.

V gene TRBV19 combines with J gene TRBJ1-5, with D hard to call. This CDR3 region has 14 residues. The V end lost 2 bases, the J end lost 1 base, and 6 bases lay between the germline ends. Germline V lookup: CDR1 LNHDA, CDR2 SQIVND (reference sequence). The CDR3 region is CASSIMPSNQPQHF. In DNA form, the CDR3 reads TGTGCCAGTAGTATAATGCCGAGCAATCAGCCCCAGCATTTT.

This sequence joins TRBV6-6 and TRBJ1-1, with TRBD1 identical over 8 bases. Unmatched junction bases numbered 16, after V lost 10 bases and J lost 3 bases. Germline V lookup: CDR1 MNHNY, CDR2 SVGAGI (reference sequence). CDR3 length: 16 amino acids. In DNA form, the CDR3 reads TGTGCCACAGGGGGCGATTCTTCCTTGAAGGACACTGAAGCTTTCTTT. Its translation is CATGGDSSLKDTEAFF.

This clone has only one observation. The J gene is TRBJ1-1, the V gene TRBV6-1; 9 bases are shared with TRBD1. V lost 9 bases to trimming and J lost 1 base; unmatched junction nucleotides: 3. The CDR3 spans 13 residues. CDR1 MNHNS and CDR2 SASEGT come from the germline V gene. CDR3 nucleotide sequence: TGTGCCAGTAACAGGGGGCGGAACACTGAAGCTTTCTTT. This encodes CASNRGRNTEAFF.

V usage is TRBV18 and J usage is TRBJ2-7, with 12 bases matching TRBD2. In germline, CDR1 is KGHSH, CDR2 LQKENI. This CDR3 contains 13 residues. V trimming: 4 bases; J trimming: 12 bases; junction bases outside the gene matches: 7. The DNA of the CDR3 is TGTGCCAGCTCACAGGGACTAGCGGGTCCTGGGTACTTC. This encodes CASSQGLAGPGYF.